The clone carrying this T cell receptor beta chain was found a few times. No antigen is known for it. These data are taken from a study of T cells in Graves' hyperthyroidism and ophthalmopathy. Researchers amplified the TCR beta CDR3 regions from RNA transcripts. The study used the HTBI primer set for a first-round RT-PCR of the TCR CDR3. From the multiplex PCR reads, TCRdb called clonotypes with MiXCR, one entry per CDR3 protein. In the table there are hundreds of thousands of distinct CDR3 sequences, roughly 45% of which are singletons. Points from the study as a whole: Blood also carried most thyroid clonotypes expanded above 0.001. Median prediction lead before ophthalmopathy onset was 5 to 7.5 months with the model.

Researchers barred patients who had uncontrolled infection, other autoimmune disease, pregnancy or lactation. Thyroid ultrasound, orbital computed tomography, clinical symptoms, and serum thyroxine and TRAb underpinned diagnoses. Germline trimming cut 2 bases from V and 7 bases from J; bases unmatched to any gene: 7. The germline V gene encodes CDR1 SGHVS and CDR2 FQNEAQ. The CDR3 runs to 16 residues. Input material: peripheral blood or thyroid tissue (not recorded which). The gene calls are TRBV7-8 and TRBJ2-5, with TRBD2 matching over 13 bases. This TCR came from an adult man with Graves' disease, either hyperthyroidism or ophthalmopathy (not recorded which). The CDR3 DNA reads TGTGCCAGCAGCTTAAGGGGGACTAGCGGGAAAGTGACCCAGTACTTC. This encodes CASSLRGTSGKVTQYF.